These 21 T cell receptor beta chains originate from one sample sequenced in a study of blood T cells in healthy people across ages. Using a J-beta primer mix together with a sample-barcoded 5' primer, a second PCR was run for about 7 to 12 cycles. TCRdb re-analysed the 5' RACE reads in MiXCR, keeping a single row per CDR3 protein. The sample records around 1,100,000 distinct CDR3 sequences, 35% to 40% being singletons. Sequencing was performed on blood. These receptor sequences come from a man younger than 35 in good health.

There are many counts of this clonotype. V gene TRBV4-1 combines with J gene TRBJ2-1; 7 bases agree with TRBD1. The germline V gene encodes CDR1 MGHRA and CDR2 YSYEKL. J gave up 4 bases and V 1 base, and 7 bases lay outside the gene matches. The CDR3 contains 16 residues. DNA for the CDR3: TGCGCCAGCAGCCAAGCCCCGGGACAGTCTTACAATGAGCAGTTCTTC. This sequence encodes CASSQAPGQSYNEQFF.

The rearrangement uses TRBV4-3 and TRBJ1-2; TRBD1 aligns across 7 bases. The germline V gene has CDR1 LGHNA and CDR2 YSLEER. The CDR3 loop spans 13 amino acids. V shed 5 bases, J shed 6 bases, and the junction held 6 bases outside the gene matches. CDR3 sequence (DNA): TGCGCCAGCAGCTGTCGGACAGGAGATGGCTACACCTTC. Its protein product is CASSCRTGDGYTF.

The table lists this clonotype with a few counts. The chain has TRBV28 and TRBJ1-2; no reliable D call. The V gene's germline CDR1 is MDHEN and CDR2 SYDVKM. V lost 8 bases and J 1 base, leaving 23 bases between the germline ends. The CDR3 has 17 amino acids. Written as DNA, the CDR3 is TGTGCCAGCGAGCCAGTTCGGGCTCTGAGCCTTAACTATGGCTACACCTTC. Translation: CASEPVRALSLNYGYTF.

The CDR3 nucleotides are TGCGCCAGCAGCCGACGGAGCCAGTCCTACAATGAGCAGTTCTTC. Residues: CASSRRSQSYNEQFF. The J gene is TRBJ2-1, the V gene TRBV4-3, with unresolved D. V lost 4 bases and J lost 1, with 11 bases in between. The CDR3 is 15 amino acids. Germline CDR1 is LGHNA and CDR2 is YSLEER.

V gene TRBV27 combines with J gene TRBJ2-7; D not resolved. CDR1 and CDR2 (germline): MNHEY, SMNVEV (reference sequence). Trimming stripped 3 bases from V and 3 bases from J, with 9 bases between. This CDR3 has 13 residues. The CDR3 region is CASSFTGYYEQYF. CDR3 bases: TGTGCCAGCAGTTTCACCGGGTACTACGAGCAGTACTTC.

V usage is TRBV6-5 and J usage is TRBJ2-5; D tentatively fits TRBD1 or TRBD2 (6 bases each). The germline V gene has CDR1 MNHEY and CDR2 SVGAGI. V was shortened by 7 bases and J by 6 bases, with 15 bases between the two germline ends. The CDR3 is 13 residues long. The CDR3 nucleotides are TGTGCCAGCACCCGACAAGGGGGGAAGACCCAGTACTTC. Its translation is CASTRQGGKTQYF.

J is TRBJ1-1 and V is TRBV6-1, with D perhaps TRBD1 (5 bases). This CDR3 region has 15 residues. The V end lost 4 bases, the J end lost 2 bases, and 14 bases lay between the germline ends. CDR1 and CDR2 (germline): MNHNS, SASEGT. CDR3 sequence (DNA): TGTGCCAGCAGTGGCTTCGGAGACAGAAACACTGAAGCTTTCTTT. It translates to CASSGFGDRNTEAFF.

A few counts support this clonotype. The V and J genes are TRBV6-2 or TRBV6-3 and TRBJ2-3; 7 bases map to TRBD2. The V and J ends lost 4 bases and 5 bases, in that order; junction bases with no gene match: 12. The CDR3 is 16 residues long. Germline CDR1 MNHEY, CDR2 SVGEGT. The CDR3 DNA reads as TGTGCCAGCAGTTCTCCTCGGGGGGAGTACTTAGATACGCAGTATTTT. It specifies CASSSPRGEYLDTQYF.

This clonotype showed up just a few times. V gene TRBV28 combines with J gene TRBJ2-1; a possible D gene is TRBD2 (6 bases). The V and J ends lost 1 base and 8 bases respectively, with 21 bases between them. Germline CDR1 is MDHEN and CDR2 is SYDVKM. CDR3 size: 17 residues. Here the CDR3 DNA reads TGTGCCAGCAGTTTATTTGGGGGGACCGCTGGGGTCTATGAGCAGTTCTTC. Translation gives CASSLFGGTAGVYEQFF.

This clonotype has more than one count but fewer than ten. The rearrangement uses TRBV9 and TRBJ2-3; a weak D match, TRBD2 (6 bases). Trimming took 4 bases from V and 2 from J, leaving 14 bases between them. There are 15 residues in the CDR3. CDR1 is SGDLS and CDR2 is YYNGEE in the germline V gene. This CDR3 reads CASSSRASVTDTQYF. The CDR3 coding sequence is TGTGCCAGCAGCTCCAGGGCTAGCGTCACAGATACGCAGTATTTT.

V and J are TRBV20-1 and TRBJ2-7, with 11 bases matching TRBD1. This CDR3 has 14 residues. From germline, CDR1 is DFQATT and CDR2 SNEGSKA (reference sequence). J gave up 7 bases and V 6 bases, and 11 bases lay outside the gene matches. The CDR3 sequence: CSAAGQGVYNEQYF. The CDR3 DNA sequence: TGCAGTGCCGCGGGACAGGGGGTTTACAATGAGCAGTACTTC.

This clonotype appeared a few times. CDR3 region: CASSGNRGSGNEQFF. The CDR3 DNA sequence: TGTGCCAGCAGTGGGAACAGGGGATCGGGTAATGAGCAGTTCTTC. The V and J genes are TRBV2 and TRBJ2-1; the match to TRBD1 covers 7 bases. There are 15 residues in the CDR3. Germline V CDR1 and CDR2: SNHLY, FYNNEI. Losses at the gene ends were 4 bases for V and 7 bases for J; bases not matched to a gene: 10.

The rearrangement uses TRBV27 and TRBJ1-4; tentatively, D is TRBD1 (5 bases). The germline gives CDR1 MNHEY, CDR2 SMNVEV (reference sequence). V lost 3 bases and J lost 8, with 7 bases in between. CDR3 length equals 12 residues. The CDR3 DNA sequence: TGTGCCAGCAGTTTTGAGGGGGAAAAACTGTTTTTT. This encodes CASSFEGEKLFF.

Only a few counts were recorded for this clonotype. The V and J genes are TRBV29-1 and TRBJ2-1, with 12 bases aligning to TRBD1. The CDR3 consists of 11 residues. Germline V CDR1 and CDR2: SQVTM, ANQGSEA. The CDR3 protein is CMGQGANEQFF. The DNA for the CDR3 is TGCATGGGACAGGGGGCAAATGAGCAGTTCTTC.

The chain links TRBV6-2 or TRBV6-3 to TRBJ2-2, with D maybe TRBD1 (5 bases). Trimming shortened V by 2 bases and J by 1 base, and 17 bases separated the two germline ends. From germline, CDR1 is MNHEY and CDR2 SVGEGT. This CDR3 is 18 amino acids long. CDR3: CASSYPRQIRRNTGELFF. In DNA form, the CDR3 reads TGTGCCAGCAGTTACCCCCGACAGATCCGAAGGAACACCGGGGAGCTGTTTTTT.

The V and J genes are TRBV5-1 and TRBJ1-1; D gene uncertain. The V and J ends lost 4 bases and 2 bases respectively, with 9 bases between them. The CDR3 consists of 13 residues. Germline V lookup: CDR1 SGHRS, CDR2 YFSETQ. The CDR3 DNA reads TGCGCCAGCAGCCATAGGCTCAACACTGAAGCTTTCTTT. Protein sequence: CASSHRLNTEAFF.

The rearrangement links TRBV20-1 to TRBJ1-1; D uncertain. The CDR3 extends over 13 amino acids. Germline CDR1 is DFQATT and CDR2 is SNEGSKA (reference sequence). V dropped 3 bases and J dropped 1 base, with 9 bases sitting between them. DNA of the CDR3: TGCAGTGCTAGTTCAGAGGCGAACACTGAAGCTTTCTTT. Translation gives CSASSEANTEAFF.

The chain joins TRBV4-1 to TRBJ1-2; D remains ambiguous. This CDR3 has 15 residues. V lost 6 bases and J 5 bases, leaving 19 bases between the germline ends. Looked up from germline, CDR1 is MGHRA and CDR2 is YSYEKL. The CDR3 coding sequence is TGCGCCAGCAGACATGGGAGCACCCTAGAATATGGCTACACCTTC. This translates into CASRHGSTLEYGYTF.

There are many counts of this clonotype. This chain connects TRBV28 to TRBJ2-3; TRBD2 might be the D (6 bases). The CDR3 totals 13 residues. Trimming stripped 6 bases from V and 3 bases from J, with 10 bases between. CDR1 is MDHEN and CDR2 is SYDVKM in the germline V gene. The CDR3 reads CASSPGLTDTQYF. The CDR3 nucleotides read TGTGCCAGCAGCCCCGGACTAACAGATACGCAGTATTTT.

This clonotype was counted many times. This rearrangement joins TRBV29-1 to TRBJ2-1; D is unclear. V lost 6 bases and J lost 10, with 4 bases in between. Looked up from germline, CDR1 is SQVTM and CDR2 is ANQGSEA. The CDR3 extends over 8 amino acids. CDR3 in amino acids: CSVAEQFF. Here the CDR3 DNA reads TGCAGCGTAGCGGAGCAGTTCTTC.

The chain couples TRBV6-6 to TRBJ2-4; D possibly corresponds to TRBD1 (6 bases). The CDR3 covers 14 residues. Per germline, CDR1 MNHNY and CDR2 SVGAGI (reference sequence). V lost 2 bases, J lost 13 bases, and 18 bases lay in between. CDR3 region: CASSYRSGHNEQYF. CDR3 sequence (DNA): TGTGCCAGCAGTTACCGATCGGGACACAATGAGCAGTACTTC.